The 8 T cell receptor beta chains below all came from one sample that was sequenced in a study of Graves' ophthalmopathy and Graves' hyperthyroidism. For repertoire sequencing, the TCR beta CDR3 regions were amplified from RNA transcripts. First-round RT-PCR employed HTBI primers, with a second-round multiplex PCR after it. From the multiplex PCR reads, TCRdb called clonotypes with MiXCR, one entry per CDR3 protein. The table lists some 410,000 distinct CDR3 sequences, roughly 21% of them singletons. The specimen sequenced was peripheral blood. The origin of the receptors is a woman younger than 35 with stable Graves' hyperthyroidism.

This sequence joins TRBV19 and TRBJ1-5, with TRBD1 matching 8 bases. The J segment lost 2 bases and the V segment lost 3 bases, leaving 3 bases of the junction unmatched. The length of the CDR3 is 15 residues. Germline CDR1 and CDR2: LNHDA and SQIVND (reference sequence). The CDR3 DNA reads TGTGCCAGTAGTATGGACAGGGTGGGCAATCAGCCCCAGCATTTT. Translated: CASSMDRVGNQPQHF. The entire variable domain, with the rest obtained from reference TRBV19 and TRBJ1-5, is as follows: DGGITQSPKYLFRKEGQNVTLSCEQNLNHDAMYWYRQDPGQGLRLIYYSQIVNDFQKGDIAEGYSVSREKKESFPLTVTSAQKNPTAFYLCASSMDRVGNQPQHFGDGTRLSIL.

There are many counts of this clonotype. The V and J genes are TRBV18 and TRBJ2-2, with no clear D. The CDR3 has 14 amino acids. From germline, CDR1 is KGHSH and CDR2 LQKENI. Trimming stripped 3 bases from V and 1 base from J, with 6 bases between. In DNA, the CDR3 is TGTGCCAGCTCACCTGAGCGGAACACCGGGGAGCTGTTTTTT. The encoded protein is CASSPERNTGELFF.

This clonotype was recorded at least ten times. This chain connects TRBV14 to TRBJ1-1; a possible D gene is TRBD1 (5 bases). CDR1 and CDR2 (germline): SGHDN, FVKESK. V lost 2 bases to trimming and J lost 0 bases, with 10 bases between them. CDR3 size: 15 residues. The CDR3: CASSQRRGLNTEAFF. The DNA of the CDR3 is TGTGCCAGCAGCCAAAGACGGGGCCTGAACACTGAAGCTTTCTTT.

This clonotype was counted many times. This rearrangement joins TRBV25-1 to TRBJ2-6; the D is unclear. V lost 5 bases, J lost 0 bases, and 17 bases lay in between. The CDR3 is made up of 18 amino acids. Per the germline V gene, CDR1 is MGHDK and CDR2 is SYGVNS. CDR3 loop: CASSFESGTRSGANVLTF. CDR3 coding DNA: TGTGCCAGCAGTTTTGAGTCAGGTACCCGCTCTGGGGCCAACGTCCTGACTTTC.

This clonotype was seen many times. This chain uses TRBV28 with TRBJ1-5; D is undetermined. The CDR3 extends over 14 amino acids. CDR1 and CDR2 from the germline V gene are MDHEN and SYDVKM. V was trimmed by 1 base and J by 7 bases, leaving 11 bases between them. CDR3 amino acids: CASSLFGEAQPQHF. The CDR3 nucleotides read TGTGCCAGCAGTTTATTCGGGGAGGCACAGCCCCAGCATTTT.

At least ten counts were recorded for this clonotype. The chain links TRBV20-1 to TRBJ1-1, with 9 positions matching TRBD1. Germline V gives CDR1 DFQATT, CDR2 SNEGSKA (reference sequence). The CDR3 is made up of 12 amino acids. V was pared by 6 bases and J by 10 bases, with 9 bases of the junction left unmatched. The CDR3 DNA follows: TGCAGTGCCCCGGGACAGGGTTATTCAGCTTTCTTT. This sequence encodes CSAPGQGYSAFF.

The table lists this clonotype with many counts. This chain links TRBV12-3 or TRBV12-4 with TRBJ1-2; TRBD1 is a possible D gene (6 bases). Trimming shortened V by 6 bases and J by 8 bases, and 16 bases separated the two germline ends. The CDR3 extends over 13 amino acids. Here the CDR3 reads CASSRTATRGYTF. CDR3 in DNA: TGTGCCAGCAGCAGGACAGCGACGCGCGGCTACACCTTC.

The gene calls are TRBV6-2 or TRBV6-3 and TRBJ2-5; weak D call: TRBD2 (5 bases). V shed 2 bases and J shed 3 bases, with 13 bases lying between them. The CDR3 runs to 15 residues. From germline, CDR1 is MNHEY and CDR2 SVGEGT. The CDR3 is CASSYRRDYEETQYF. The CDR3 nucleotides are TGTGCCAGCAGTTACCGTCGAGACTACGAAGAGACCCAGTACTTC.